This entry features one T cell receptor beta chain sequence. This receptor's antigen is unknown. Per-base qualities were not stored, and no clone one base away is much larger. The data are from a study of blood T cell repertoires in COVID-19 (dated by TCRdb to about 2020). Regarding the study in general: Samples covering the acute and convalescent phases of COVID-19 were provided by collaborators in the United States, Italy and Spain. Where HLA class I and class II types were available, the types were taken from metadata supplied by the sample provider, not from assay-based typing. A freely available public database, intended as a resource for researchers studying the immune response to SARS-CoV-2, is where the repertoires were released. The dataset comprised deeply sampled blood TCRbeta repertoires from subjects exposed to, actively infected with, or recovered from COVID-19. The prospective study material was composed of cDNA or gDNA derived from T cells, B-cell-depleted T cells, or PBMCs. A de-identified subject ID, COVID-19 status, age in years and sex were almost always included in the sample metadata. The samples were drawn from two sources: the first 160 participants of the ongoing ImmuneRACE study, and 1,000 to 1,500 subjects contributed by 6 global collaborators. On the study overall, not on this receptor specifically: The amount of clinical and demographic metadata varied by source and participant and was provided uncurated.

Participants in the prospective study were enrolled through a virtual design, were aged roughly 18 to 90 years, and lived in fewer than 30 United States geographic areas. To assign participants to cohorts, the prospective study relied on clinical history that participants themselves reported in a screening survey and a study questionnaire. ImmuneRACE Cohort 3 recovered participants were defined by two consecutive negative NP/OP PCR tests, healthcare professional clearance, or symptom resolution. Each participant in the prospective study had whole blood, serum and a nasopharyngeal or oropharyngeal swab collected by mobile phlebotomists. Participants in the prospective study had the option to provide additional blood draws and questionnaires over a roughly 2-month period. Prospective study blood samples were shipped either frozen or at room temperature before DNA extraction. The CDR3, from cysteine to phenylalanine, totals 14 residues. Only the CDR3 DNA is retained, 42 bases long and in frame from the first base. CDR1 is given as KGHSH and CDR2 as LQKENI, both from the germline V gene. A distance of 10 bases separates the germline ends of V and J, which lose 5 bases and 0 bases respectively.

TCRbeta CDR3 regions were amplified from genomic DNA by means of the immunoSEQ Assay, a bias-controlled multiplex PCR. For the original study's pipeline: Within the assay, amplification of reference gene primers was used to estimate how many nucleated cells each sample contained. Sequence reads were collapsed and filtered to measure the absolute abundance of every unique TCRbeta CDR3 rearrangement. For each sample, productive Simpson clonality was calculated as the square root of Simpson's diversity index across productive rearrangements. TCRdb mirrors the immuneACCESS table, restricted to in-frame sequences. Some clones are absent from its copies; in checked studies, under half trace to an unresolved V gene, and the reason for the others is unknown. Clone size and the V and J calls come from that table; the DNA yielded D and trimming. Here the sample has 170,000 or so clones; approximately 80% occur a single time. Around 16% of the sample belongs to the ten largest clones.

The source material was PBMCs or T cells enriched from blood (not recorded which). The clonotype comes from a woman between 50 and 59 years old who had recovered from COVID-19. The V and J genes are TRBV18 and TRBJ2-5; tentative D gene TRBD2, with 5 bases matching. Read as DNA, the sequence is TGTGCCAGCTCAGTCAGAGGGTACCAAGAGACCCAGTACTTC. The encoded protein is CASSVRGYQETQYF. With the rest looked up from the reference TRBV18 and TRBJ2-5 genes rather than sequenced, the full variable domain is NAGVMQNPRHLVRRRGQEARLRCSPMKGHSHVYWYRQLPEEGLKFMVYLQKENIIDESGMPKERFSAEFPKEGPSILRIQQVVRGDSAAYFCASSVRGYQETQYFGPGTRLLVL.